Each of the 30 T cell receptor beta chains below was sequenced from the same sample in a study of metastatic and nonmetastatic thyroid tumors (TCRdb year 2020). No treatment had been received by any patient before thyroid surgery. To prepare the library, PCR was applied. The sequencer listed for this sample is Illumina HiSeq 4000. TCRdb passed the public sequencing reads through fastp at Q25 and MiXCR, retaining productive beta sequences. The sample yields roughly 98,000 clones; about 15% were counted once. 3.6% of the sample is taken by the ten largest. The sequencing sample was made of blood. These receptors all come from a female donor with papillary thyroid cancer or a benign thyroid nodule (not recorded which). Some clones in this sample may be carry-over from other donors' samples.

In its sample, this clone was seen many times. The chain carries TRBV5-6 and TRBJ1-2, with 7 bases matching TRBD1. CDR3 length: 14 amino acids. The germline V gene has CDR1 SGHDT and CDR2 YYEEEE. V trimming: 2 bases; J trimming: 3 bases; junction bases outside the gene matches: 4. This chain's CDR3 is CASSFQGGDYGYTF. The CDR3 region has the DNA TGTGCCAGCAGCTTCCAGGGGGGTGACTATGGCTACACCTTC.

This clone was seen only once. It may be a read error: a sequence one base away is much more abundant. V gene TRBV18 combines with J gene TRBJ1-1; 11 bases match TRBD1. The germline V gene has CDR1 KGHSH and CDR2 LQKENI. CDR3 length: 13 residues. CDR3 region: CASLRDRGTEGFF. The CDR3 DNA is TGTGCCAGCCTCCGGGACAGGGGGACTGAAGGTTTCTTT.

The chain has TRBV7-2 and TRBJ1-2; 8 nucleotides line up with TRBD1. Germline values: CDR1 SGHTA, CDR2 FQGNSA. The J segment lost 4 bases and the V segment lost 5 bases, leaving 6 bases of the junction unmatched. The CDR3 sequence is 14 residues long. The CDR3 sequence: CASSVGQGTYGYTF. The CDR3 nucleotides are TGTGCCAGCAGCGTAGGACAGGGCACCTATGGCTACACCTTC.

This clone was seen at least ten times. The chain employs TRBV20-1 and TRBJ2-7; D is perhaps TRBD2 (5 bases). Trimming shortened V by 5 bases and J by 4 bases, and 18 bases separated the two germline ends. CDR3 size: 14 residues. Germline CDR1 reads DFQATT; CDR2 reads SNEGSKA (reference sequence). This chain's CDR3 is CSALGLSKYYEQYF. For the CDR3, the DNA is TGCAGTGCTTTAGGACTTTCAAAATATTACGAGCAGTACTTC.

This clone came up many times. The V gene is TRBV4-1, the J gene TRBJ1-3; D gene unclear. CDR1 is MGHRA and CDR2 is YSYEKL in the germline V gene. V lost 3 bases and J lost 3, with 18 bases in between. The CDR3 covers 17 residues. In DNA, the CDR3 is TGCGCCAGCAGCCAGGCCTCCCTACGGGGATTTGGAAACACCATATATTTT. This codes for CASSQASLRGFGNTIYF.

This clone was seen repeatedly, ten times or more. This rearrangement joins TRBV28 to TRBJ1-2, with D tentatively TRBD1 (5 bases). The V gene's germline CDR1 is MDHEN and CDR2 SYDVKM. V was shortened by 6 bases and J by 4 bases, with 24 bases between the two germline ends. The CDR3 loop spans 17 amino acids. The CDR3 spells CASSLAAGGRGSYGYTF. DNA of the CDR3: TGTGCCAGCAGCCTGGCGGCTGGTGGGAGGGGCTCCTATGGCTACACCTTC.

This clone was recorded many times. The chain uses TRBV30 and TRBJ1-3; D might be TRBD1 (5 bases). Per germline, CDR1 GTSNPN and CDR2 SVGIG (reference sequence). Trimming took 0 bases from V and 8 from J, leaving 8 bases between them. The CDR3 extends over 12 amino acids. The CDR3 DNA sequence: TGTGCCTGGAGTGTACAGGAGGACACCATATATTTT. This codes for CAWSVQEDTIYF. The variable domain in full, completed from reference TRBV30 and TRBJ1-3, reads SQTIHQWPATLVQPVGSPLSLECTVEGTSNPNLYWYRQAAGRGLQLLFYSVGIGQISSEVPQNLSASRPQDRQFILSSKKLLLSDSGFYLCAWSVQEDTIYFGEGSWLTVV.

This clone was observed many times. The V and J genes are TRBV9 and TRBJ1-1; D may be TRBD1 (5 bases). CDR3 length: 12 residues. The ends were cut back, 3 bases at V and 5 bases at J, with 8 bases in the middle. Germline V gives CDR1 SGDLS, CDR2 YYNGEE. DNA for the CDR3: TGTGCCAGCAGCGCCCAGGGAACTGAAGCTTTCTTT. Translation gives CASSAQGTEAFF.

In this sample, this clone turned up a few times. A clone one base away is much larger, so this may be a read error. The V gene is TRBV11-2, the J gene TRBJ2-1, with D perhaps given as TRBD1 or TRBD2 (5 bases each). V was pared by 7 bases and J by 5 bases, with 21 bases between. The germline gives CDR1 SGHAT, CDR2 FQNNGV. The CDR3 extends over 16 amino acids. The CDR3 DNA follows: TGTGCCAGCATCCCCCCCCGGGGCCTTATAGACAATGAGCAGTTCTTC. Translating gives CASIPPRGLIDNEQFF.

This clone has a count of ten or more. The gene calls are TRBV28 and TRBJ1-5, with D hard to call. Germline V gives CDR1 MDHEN, CDR2 SYDVKM. The ends were cut back, 6 bases at V and 6 bases at J, with 9 bases in the middle. The CDR3 is made up of 12 amino acids. The CDR3 bases are TGTGCCAGCAGCTCTGGCATTCAGCCCCAGCATTTT. Protein product: CASSSGIQPQHF.

There are many counts of this clone. V is TRBV7-6 and J is TRBJ2-7, with D possibly matching TRBD2 (5 bases). The CDR3 consists of 13 residues. Trimming removed 3 bases from V and 1 base from J, with 7 bases in between. CDR1 is SGHVS, CDR2 FNYEAQ, per germline. The CDR3 sequence: CASSFGDSYEQYF. In DNA form, the CDR3 reads TGTGCCAGCAGCTTCGGGGATTCCTACGAGCAGTACTTC.

This clone came up many times. The chain combines TRBV6-2 or TRBV6-3 with TRBJ2-6; D is undetermined. Germline V gene sequence: CDR1 MNHEY, CDR2 SVGEGT. Trimming removed 6 bases from V and 3 bases from J, with 12 bases in between. CDR3 size: 15 residues. CDR3 in DNA: TGTGCCAGCAGCTACCTCTCAGGTGGGGCCAACGTCCTGACTTTC. Amino acids: CASSYLSGGANVLTF.

Turning to this clone: The sample carries other DNA sequences with the same CDR3. The rearrangement links TRBV5-1 to TRBJ2-1, with D possibly being TRBD2 (6 bases). Trimming removed 4 bases at V and 10 bases at J, with 21 bases between. The length of the CDR3 is 15 residues. Per germline, CDR1 SGHRS and CDR2 YFSETQ. The CDR3 sequence is CASSPTFSGGQEQFF. The CDR3, as DNA: TGCGCCAGCAGCCCCACCTTTAGCGGTGGTCAAGAGCAGTTCTTC.

This clone came up many times. J is TRBJ2-4 and V is TRBV2; no firm D call. Deletions cut 8 bases from V and 5 bases from J, with 7 bases between. Germline values: CDR1 SNHLY, CDR2 FYNNEI. This CDR3 comprises 11 residues. In DNA form, the CDR3 reads TGTGCCAGCGGCAGTCAAAACATTCAGTACTTC. As protein: CASGSQNIQYF.

V and J are TRBV7-7 and TRBJ2-7; 9 nucleotides match TRBD1. The germline gives CDR1 SSHAT, CDR2 FNYEAQ (reference sequence). The CDR3 is 13 residues long. The CDR3 DNA is TGTGCTAGCCGCCGGGACAGGGTGAACGAGCAGTACTTC. Translated: CASRRDRVNEQYF.

This clone was seen only a few times. Different DNA sequences within this sample yield the same CDR3. The chain recombines TRBV28 with TRBJ1-4; TRBD1 agrees at 7 bases. V shed 6 bases and J 8 bases; nucleotides not matched to a gene: 9. The CDR3 contains 14 residues. CDR1 MDHEN and CDR2 SYDVKM come from the germline V gene. The CDR3: CASSKGAWHEKLFF. The CDR3 DNA follows: TGTGCCAGCAGCAAGGGGGCATGGCACGAAAAACTGTTTTTT.

There are many counts of this clone. The V and J genes are TRBV6-1 and TRBJ1-3; weak D call: TRBD1 (5 bases). The germline V gene encodes CDR1 MNHNS and CDR2 SASEGT. The CDR3 has 14 residues. Trimming cost V 7 bases and J 0 bases, with 10 bases left between them. The CDR3 nucleotides read TGTGCCAGCACCCGACAGATCTCTGGAAACACCATATATTTT. Its protein product is CASTRQISGNTIYF.

This clone was detected a few times. A clone one base away is much larger, so this may be a read error. This chain joins TRBV7-9 and TRBJ2-5; D may be TRBD2 (5 bases). The germline V gene encodes CDR1 SEHNR and CDR2 FQNEAQ (reference sequence). V was pared by 7 bases and J by 0 bases, with 12 bases between. The length of the CDR3 is 14 residues. The CDR3 here is CASMEERNQETQYF. The CDR3 nucleotides are TGTGCCAGCATGGAGGAGCGGAACCAAGAGACCCAGTACTTC.

The CDR3 DNA reads as TGTGCCATCACCTGGGGGGGTACAGATACGCAGTATTTT. Its protein product is CAITWGGTDTQYF. The chain combines TRBV28 with TRBJ2-3; 7 bases map to TRBD2. The CDR3 has 13 amino acids. Germline CDR1 is MDHEN and CDR2 is SYDVKM. The ends lost 10 bases at V and 3 bases at J; junction bases unmatched: 7.

This clone was detected a few times. V and J are TRBV6-1 and TRBJ2-7, with a tentative D call TRBD2 (7 bases). The CDR3 contains 12 residues. In germline, CDR1 is MNHNS, CDR2 SASEGT. Trimming took 3 bases from V and 6 from J, leaving 9 bases between them. The CDR3, as DNA: TGTGCCAGCAGTGATGGGGGGGCCGAGCAGTACTTC. Its translation: CASSDGGAEQYF.

Worth noting for this clone: With a much larger clone just one base away, this may be a read error. The CDR3: CASSQVSKRSADQFF. CDR3 coding DNA: TGCGCCAGCAGCCAAGTTAGTAAGCGATCGGCTGATCAGTTCTTC. J is TRBJ2-1 and V is TRBV4-1; D gene uncertain. The CDR3 loop spans 15 amino acids. CDR1 and CDR2 from the germline V gene are MGHRA and YSYEKL. V was pared by 1 base and J by 13 bases, with 20 bases between.

This clone was observed at least ten times. The rearrangement joins TRBV4-2 to TRBJ1-1, with unresolved D. CDR3 length: 12 residues. Germline CDR1 is LGHNA and CDR2 is YNFKEQ. The V and J ends lost 3 bases and 7 bases respectively, with 9 bases between them. CDR3 sequence: CASSQLRDEAFF. CDR3 sequence (DNA): TGTGCCAGCAGCCAGTTAAGAGATGAAGCTTTCTTT.

Ten or more counts support this clone. The chain has TRBV2 and TRBJ1-2; D not certain. This CDR3 is built from 15 residues. The germline V gene encodes CDR1 SNHLY and CDR2 FYNNEI. V lost 0 bases and J lost 8, with 16 bases in between. CDR3: CASSEALEYIGGYTF. The CDR3 nucleotides are TGTGCCAGCAGTGAAGCGTTGGAGTACATTGGGGGCTACACCTTC.

This clone was recorded at least ten times. V is TRBV6-1 and J is TRBJ1-4, with D unresolved. Trimming stripped 0 bases from V and 8 bases from J, with 16 bases between. From germline, CDR1 is MNHNS and CDR2 SASEGT. This CDR3 has 16 amino acids. CDR3 in amino acids: CASSEASASEREKLFF. In DNA form, the CDR3 reads TGTGCCAGCAGTGAAGCCTCGGCCTCCGAACGGGAAAAACTGTTTTTT.

This clone was recorded many times. The chain recombines TRBV3-1 with TRBJ2-2; D gene unclear. V was trimmed by 2 bases and J by 5 bases, leaving 6 bases between them. Germline loops: CDR1 LGHDT, CDR2 YNNKEL (reference sequence). CDR3 length: 13 amino acids. CDR3 in DNA: TGTGCCAGCAGCCAATCAGAAACCGGGGAGCTGTTTTTT. It translates to CASSQSETGELFF.

This clone was counted many times. Other DNA sequences in the same sample also yield this CDR3. The chain employs TRBV9 and TRBJ2-1; the match to TRBD2 covers 9 bases. Per the germline V gene, CDR1 is SGDLS and CDR2 is YYNGEE. V was clipped by 0 bases and J by 5 bases; unmatched bases: 12. This CDR3 has 18 residues. The CDR3: CASSVGALPSGENNEQFF. In DNA form, the CDR3 reads TGTGCCAGCAGCGTAGGGGCCCTACCTAGCGGGGAAAACAATGAGCAGTTCTTC.

This clone was recorded at least ten times. This rearrangement joins TRBV5-4 to TRBJ1-6; 8 bases match TRBD1. The V gene end was trimmed by 5 bases and the J gene end by 10 bases; junction bases not matched to a gene: 5. The CDR3 is made up of 13 amino acids. CDR1 and CDR2 (germline): SGHNT, YYREEE (reference sequence). Written as DNA, the CDR3 is TGTGCCAGCAGGGGGACAGGTGGGTCACCCCTCCACTTT. Encoded protein: CASRGTGGSPLHF.

This clone was found many times. This CDR3 is CASSYRTVYGYTF. CDR3 in DNA: TGTGCCAGCAGTTACCGGACAGTCTATGGCTACACCTTC. This chain connects TRBV28 to TRBJ1-2; a possible D gene is TRBD1 (6 bases). V was pared by 4 bases and J by 4 bases, with 10 bases between. Germline V gene data show CDR1 as MDHEN and CDR2 as SYDVKM. This CDR3 region has 13 residues.

This clone rates as medium-sized. The V and J genes are TRBV6-1 and TRBJ2-7, with D perhaps TRBD2 (5 bases). The V end was cut by 4 bases, the J end by 2 bases, with 12 bases between. The CDR3 sequence is 14 residues long. In germline, CDR1 is MNHNS, CDR2 SASEGT. The CDR3 region has the DNA TGTGCCAGCAGTGGGGAGTCACTGGCCTACGAGCAGTACTTC. Amino acid sequence: CASSGESLAYEQYF.

This clone was detected ten times or more. The gene calls are TRBV10-1 and TRBJ2-7; the D gene is possibly TRBD2 (6 bases). Trimming stripped 10 bases from V and 6 bases from J, with 13 bases between. The CDR3 has 11 residues. CDR1 WNHNN and CDR2 SYGVQD come from the germline V gene (reference sequence). DNA of the CDR3: TGCGCCAACTCGACTAGTGGCGAGCAGTACTTC. Protein sequence: CANSTSGEQYF.